Following are 31 T cell receptor beta chains from one sample sequenced in a study of OX40 agonist ivuxolimab in advanced cancers. Using immunoSEQ multiplex PCR, the repertoire was profiled, and TCRdb retains in-frame clones only, with some absent. The table lists some 69,000 clones, more than 85% of them singletons. This sample comprised CD4+ or CD8+ T cells sorted from blood, obtained in a trial of the OX40 agonist ivuxolimab. The receptor source for this set is an adult with an advanced solid tumor such as melanoma, head and neck, liver or kidney cancer.

This chain links TRBV6-5 with TRBJ1-1; a weak D match, TRBD1 (5 bases). The CDR3 length is 13 residues. V was trimmed by 4 bases and J by 5 bases, leaving 11 bases between them. CDR1 MNHEY and CDR2 SVGAGI come from the germline V gene. In DNA form, the CDR3 reads TGTGCCAGCAGTTTCACAGGATGGACTGAAGCTTTCTTT. Its protein product is CASSFTGWTEAFF.

The V and J genes are TRBV5-1 and TRBJ2-7; D not resolved. Per the germline V gene, CDR1 is SGHRS and CDR2 is YFSETQ. V shed 0 bases and J shed 2 bases, with 9 bases lying between them. The CDR3 loop spans 14 amino acids. As DNA, the CDR3 is TGCGCCAGCAGCTTGGGGCAAAGGGCCTACGAGCAGTACTTC. As protein: CASSLGQRAYEQYF. Drawing the rest from reference TRBV5-1 and TRBJ2-7, the complete variable domain is KAGVTQTPRYLIKTRGQQVTLSCSPISGHRSVSWYQQTPGQGLQFLFEYFSETQRNKGNFPGRFSGRQFSNSRSEMNVSTLELGDSALYLCASSLGQRAYEQYFGPGTRLTVT.

The gene calls are TRBV5-1 and TRBJ2-7; 13 positions agree with TRBD2. V was pared by 0 bases and J by 6 bases, with 12 bases of the junction left unmatched. The CDR3 consists of 18 residues. Looked up from germline, CDR1 is SGHRS and CDR2 is YFSETQ. CDR3 residues: CASSLGELAGGPWGEQYF. In DNA form, the CDR3 reads TGCGCCAGCAGCTTGGGGGAACTAGCGGGAGGGCCTTGGGGCGAGCAGTACTTC.

The V and J genes are TRBV27 and TRBJ1-2; D is ambiguous. From germline, CDR1 is MNHEY and CDR2 SMNVEV (reference sequence). Trimming took 2 bases from V and 2 from J, leaving 9 bases between them. The length of the CDR3 is 14 residues. CDR3 sequence reads: CASSLTHTNYGYTF. The CDR3 DNA is TGTGCCAGCAGTTTAACACACACCAACTATGGCTACACCTTC.

The rearrangement links TRBV11-2 to TRBJ1-1; D possibly corresponds to TRBD1 (6 bases). Germline-derived CDR1 and CDR2 are SGHAT and FQNNGV. This CDR3 is 14 amino acids long. The V end was cut by 1 base, the J end by 6 bases, with 12 bases between. CDR3 DNA sequence: TGTGCCAGCAGCTTAGGGTCAGGGGCTGCTGAAGCTTTCTTT. Residues: CASSLGSGAAEAFF.

The chain carries TRBV30 and TRBJ1-2, with D maybe TRBD1 (6 bases). The length of the CDR3 is 15 residues. The V gene's germline CDR1 is GTSNPN and CDR2 SVGIG (reference sequence). V gave up 4 bases and J gave up 1 base, with 16 bases separating them. The CDR3 DNA reads TGTGCCTGGACCCCCGGGGCAGGGGTTAACTATGGCTACACCTTC. Protein: CAWTPGAGVNYGYTF.

The rearrangement joins TRBV14 to TRBJ1-5; D gene uncertain. Trimming removed 1 base from V and 7 bases from J, with 8 bases in between. This CDR3 contains 13 residues. Germline CDR1 SGHDN, CDR2 FVKESK. CDR3 DNA: TGTGCCAGCAGCCAAGGATATTACCAGCCCCAGCATTTT. Translation: CASSQGYYQPQHF.

The V and J genes are TRBV4-1 and TRBJ2-2; TRBD1 or TRBD2 may be the D gene (5 bases each). Germline V gives CDR1 MGHRA, CDR2 YSYEKL. Trimming left V 0 bases short and J 3 bases short, with 8 bases between. The CDR3 consists of 15 residues. The DNA of the CDR3 is TGCGCCAGCAGCCAAGAGAGGGGTTACACCGGGGAGCTGTTTTTT. It yields the protein CASSQERGYTGELFF.

V is TRBV19 and J is TRBJ2-3; 8 bases are a match to TRBD1. This CDR3 contains 15 residues. Germline lookup yields CDR1 LNHDA and CDR2 SQIVND (reference sequence). Germline trimming cut 4 bases from V and 4 bases from J; bases unmatched to any gene: 7. The CDR3 DNA reads as TGTGCCAGTAGTAATCGACAGGGGCTCGCAGATACGCAGTATTTT. Its protein product is CASSNRQGLADTQYF.

The J gene is TRBJ2-1, the V gene TRBV14; TRBD2 might be the D (6 bases). The ends were cut back, 1 base at V and 1 base at J, with 11 bases in the middle. CDR3 length: 16 amino acids. Germline loops: CDR1 SGHDN, CDR2 FVKESK. The CDR3 region is CASSQGAGRSYNEQFF. As DNA, the CDR3 is TGTGCCAGCAGCCAAGGCGCGGGAAGGTCCTACAATGAGCAGTTCTTC.

This clone was detected only once. This sequence joins TRBV28 and TRBJ1-2; TRBD1 aligns across 7 bases. Germline V gene data show CDR1 as MDHEN and CDR2 as SYDVKM. V gave up 7 bases and J gave up 4 bases; unmatched junction bases: 3. The CDR3 sequence is 12 residues long. The CDR3, as DNA: TGTGCCAGCACCCGACAGGGCTATGGCTACACCTTC. Its protein product is CASTRQGYGYTF.

The chain has TRBV7-9 and TRBJ2-2, with D unclear. Trimming removed 7 bases at V and 6 bases at J, with 21 bases between. CDR3 size: 16 residues. Per the germline V gene, CDR1 is SEHNR and CDR2 is FQNEAQ (reference sequence). The CDR3 region has the DNA TGTGCCAGCACCTCTTGGGATAGGGAACAACCCGGGGAGCTGTTTTTT. This encodes CASTSWDREQPGELFF.

The CDR3 protein is CASSYSGPGLGNTIYF. CDR3 DNA: TGTGCCAGCAGTTACTCGGGGCCAGGGCTAGGAAACACCATATATTTT. The chain carries TRBV6-6 and TRBJ1-3; the D gene is possibly TRBD1 (5 bases). Between the trimmed V and J ends, which lost 0 bases and 4 bases, there was a span of 13 bases. The CDR3 has 16 amino acids. Germline CDR1 reads MNHNY; CDR2 reads SVGAGI (reference sequence).

This chain links TRBV5-4 with TRBJ2-7; D is undetermined. This CDR3 is built from 14 residues. Germline V gene data show CDR1 as SGHNT and CDR2 as YYREEE (reference sequence). V shed 5 bases and J shed 4 bases, with 16 bases lying between them. In nucleotides, the CDR3 is TGTGCCAGCAGTGGCACCCTCCCACCGTACGAGCAGTACTTC. Translation gives CASSGTLPPYEQYF.

This clone was found once. The CDR3 region has the DNA TGTGCCAGCAGCCCAGGAGTCATGGGGACTAGCTGGGAATGGTTCTTC. Encoded protein: CASSPGVMGTSWEWFF. J is TRBJ2-1 and V is TRBV11-2, with 9 bases matching TRBD2. This CDR3 comprises 16 residues. V shed 5 bases, J shed 15 bases, and the junction held 20 bases outside the gene matches. Germline CDR1 reads SGHAT; CDR2 reads FQNNGV.

The rearrangement uses TRBV2 and TRBJ1-5, with 7 bases fitting TRBD1. The CDR3 spans 15 residues. V was pared by 6 bases and J by 3 bases, with 8 bases of the junction left unmatched. The germline V gene has CDR1 SNHLY and CDR2 FYNNEI. CDR3 coding DNA: TGTGCCAGCAGACTCCGGGACAGCGACAATCAGCCCCAGCATTTT. The encoded protein is CASRLRDSDNQPQHF. The full variable domain, in which reference TRBV2 and TRBJ1-5 provide the parts outside the CDR3, is EPEVTQTPSHQVTQMGQEVILRCVPISNHLYFYWYRQILGQKVEFLVSFYNNEISEKSEIFDDQFSVERPDGSNFTLKIRSTKLEDSAMYFCASRLRDSDNQPQHFGDGTRLSIL.

The gene calls are TRBV7-2 and TRBJ2-3, with D maybe TRBD1 (7 bases). Trimming pared 5 bases from V and 1 base from J, leaving 13 bases between. This CDR3 has 15 residues. Germline loops: CDR1 SGHTA, CDR2 FQGNSA. The CDR3 nucleotides read TGTGCCAGCAGCAACGGAGGGGGCCGCACAGATACGCAGTATTTT. Protein: CASSNGGGRTDTQYF. Looking up the rest from reference TRBV7-2 and TRBJ2-3 gives the full variable domain: GAGVSQSPSNKVTEKGKDVELRCDPISGHTALYWYRQSLGQGLEFLIYFQGNSAPDKSGLPSDRFSAERTGGSVSTLTIQRTQQEDSAVYLCASSNGGGRTDTQYFGPGTRLTVL.

This chain links TRBV7-3 with TRBJ2-5; 9 nucleotides align to TRBD1. CDR1 SGHTA and CDR2 FQGTGA come from the germline V gene. The CDR3 is 14 residues long. Trimming took 5 bases from V and 3 from J; bases not matched to a gene: 4. CDR3 in DNA: TGTGCCAGCAGCGGACAGGGGCACGAAGAGACCCAGTACTTC. Translating gives CASSGQGHEETQYF.

This clone was detected only once. The chain joins TRBV5-4 to TRBJ1-5; TRBD1 aligns across 8 bases. CDR1 is SGHNT and CDR2 is YYREEE in the germline V gene (reference sequence). V was pared by 0 bases and J by 4 bases, with 0 bases of the junction left unmatched. The CDR3 runs to 14 residues. Here the CDR3 reads CASSLGTGNQPQHF. CDR3 sequence (DNA): TGTGCCAGCAGCTTGGGGACAGGGAATCAGCCCCAGCATTTT.

The chain links TRBV18 to TRBJ2-2; 10 nucleotides align to TRBD2. Trimming at V came to 2 bases and at J to 3 bases, leaving 6 bases not matched to a gene. Germline lookup yields CDR1 KGHSH and CDR2 LQKENI. The CDR3 loop spans 17 amino acids. In DNA, the CDR3 is TGTGCCAGCTCACCATTGACTAGCGGGCTTCACACCGGGGAGCTGTTTTTT. Protein sequence: CASSPLTSGLHTGELFF.

In this sample, this clone turned up once. This rearrangement joins TRBV18 to TRBJ1-1; TRBD1 matches 10 bases. V lost 6 bases, J lost 5 bases, and 6 bases stayed unmatched. This CDR3 has 14 amino acids. Germline assignment: CDR1 KGHSH and CDR2 LQKENI. DNA of the CDR3: TGTGCCAGCTCCCCCGGACAGGGGGGGACTGAAGCTTTCTTT. Its translation is CASSPGQGGTEAFF.

The chain is built from TRBV6-1 and TRBJ2-5; D not certain. The germline gives CDR1 MNHNS, CDR2 SASEGT. Deletions cut 2 bases from V and 1 base from J, with 8 bases between. CDR3 length equals 14 residues. CDR3 in DNA: TGTGCCAGCAGTGAACTAGGTTCCCAAGAGACCCAGTACTTC. This gives the protein CASSELGSQETQYF.

The rearrangement uses TRBV23-1 and TRBJ2-6; D remains ambiguous. TRBV23-1 is marked as an open reading frame, function uncertain. V lost 2 bases and J lost 3, with 23 bases in between. This CDR3 has 20 residues. Here the CDR3 DNA reads TGCGCCAGCAGTCAAGTAGCAGACCCGGACCCCTTTGTTGGGGCCAACGTCCTGACTTTC. Its protein product is CASSQVADPDPFVGANVLTF.

Only one count was recorded for this clone. V and J are TRBV18 and TRBJ2-2; no reliable D call. Germline values: CDR1 KGHSH, CDR2 LQKENI. Trimming took off 2 bases at V and 2 bases at J, with 6 bases between the two ends. This CDR3 contains 14 residues. The chain's CDR3 is CASSPNVNTGELFF. Here the CDR3 DNA reads TGTGCCAGCTCACCAAATGTCAACACCGGGGAGCTGTTTTTT.

The V call is TRBV27, the J call TRBJ2-3, with D unresolved. CDR3 length: 13 amino acids. CDR1 MNHEY and CDR2 SMNVEV come from the germline V gene (reference sequence). V lost 6 bases to trimming and J lost 5 bases, with 12 bases between them. CDR3 residues: CASSLERKDTQYF. In DNA, the CDR3 is TGTGCCAGCAGCCTTGAGCGTAAAGATACGCAGTATTTT.

The chain is built from TRBV5-8 and TRBJ2-3, with 12 bases matching TRBD2. V trimming: 0 bases; J trimming: 4 bases; junction bases outside the gene matches: 9. The germline CDR1 and CDR2 sequences are SGHTS and YDEGEE. CDR3 length: 18 amino acids. The CDR3 loop is CASSLGLAGGPRADTQYF. CDR3 in DNA: TGTGCCAGCAGCTTGGGGCTAGCGGGAGGGCCTCGCGCAGATACGCAGTATTTT.

The rearrangement links TRBV19 to TRBJ2-2, with 8 nucleotides matching TRBD1. J lost 4 bases, V lost 7 bases, and 8 bases had no gene match. The germline gives CDR1 LNHDA, CDR2 SQIVND (reference sequence). This CDR3 region has 15 residues. CDR3 nucleotides: TGTGCCAGTAAAGACAGGGGTTCGGGCACCGGGGAGCTGTTTTTT. This sequence encodes CASKDRGSGTGELFF.

The chain uses TRBV11-2 and TRBJ2-5; no reliable D call. V gave up 1 base and J gave up 6 bases, with 6 bases separating them. This CDR3 spans 12 amino acids. CDR1 and CDR2 (germline): SGHAT, FQNNGV. The CDR3 loop is CASSLGEQTQYF. CDR3 nucleotide sequence: TGTGCCAGCAGCTTAGGGGAACAGACCCAGTACTTC.

This sequence joins TRBV6-6 and TRBJ1-4; D remains unclear. The CDR3 has 15 amino acids. Germline V gene lookup returns CDR1 MNHNY and CDR2 SVGAGI (reference sequence). V lost 0 bases and J lost 5, with 10 bases in between. The CDR3 here is CASSYSSGENEKLFF. CDR3 coding DNA: TGTGCCAGCAGTTACTCTTCGGGAGAAAATGAAAAACTGTTTTTT.

V gene TRBV6-1 combines with J gene TRBJ1-2; possible D gene TRBD1, 6 bases. In germline, CDR1 is MNHNS, CDR2 SASEGT. Trimming cost V 7 bases and J 8 bases, with 20 bases left between them. The CDR3 consists of 14 residues. This CDR3 reads CASNPTGTGWGYTF. The CDR3 DNA sequence: TGTGCCAGCAACCCGACAGGAACCGGCTGGGGCTACACCTTC.

The chain uses TRBV6-1 and TRBJ2-1, with D unresolved. Trimming took 0 bases from V and 9 from J, leaving 15 bases between them. Per the germline V gene, CDR1 is MNHNS and CDR2 is SASEGT. The CDR3 is 15 residues long. CDR3 sequence (DNA): TGTGCCAGCAGTGAAGCGCGAAGCCGTACCGGTGAGCAGTTCTTC. Amino acid sequence: CASSEARSRTGEQFF.